This T cell receptor (beta chain) derives from a study of cytotoxic CD8 clonotypes in ibrutinib-treated CLL (dated by TCRdb to about 2021). Background for the entire study: In this cohort, about 15 patients were treatment-naive and approximately 10 were relapsed/refractory, while 17 to 18 had unmutated IGHV. Partial responses were observed in some 24 patients and complete responses in 2; after a median follow-up of around 68 months, remission was maintained in 14 patients and progression was observed in 12. Response samples were obtained after a median of around eleven months of treatment, with a range of about 6 to 40 months. On average, each sample had 255,043 productive templates and approximately 100,000 productive rearrangements. Of the roughly 79 people in the trial, around 25 had longitudinal samples available. Cryopreserved peripheral blood mononuclear cells were collected before treatment, at response, and at either disease progression or sustained remission.

What the research found in general, with its limitations: Baseline clonality was found to be higher than that of age-matched healthy donors and was strongly correlated with circulating CD8+ T-cell counts. At ibrutinib response clonality went up, during sustained remission it held steady, and at progression it dropped back toward baseline. Public clonotypes were rare and either contracted or stayed stable during treatment, and the rise in clonality at ibrutinib response reflected the expansion of private clonotypes. Sampling times were not matched between patients in sustained remission and patients whose disease was progressing, and lymph node repertoires were not examined.

On a MiSeq, deep resolution sequencing aimed for a depth between 1 in 1 million and 1 in 200,000 T cells, with each clonotype covered 10x on average. The immunoSEQ hsTCRB Kit was used to generate TCR beta libraries. The authors' analysis ran thus. Data were analyzed with ImmunoSEQ Data Assistant and ImmunoSEQ Analyzer, with V, D and J genes assigned per IMGT definitions. Clonality, which ranges from 0 to 1, was calculated by subtracting the normalized Shannon entropy of productive rearrangement frequencies from one. Only overrepresented clonotypes making up at least 0.05% of each patient's repertoire were included in the public clonotype analysis. Approximately 13 age-matched healthy donor repertoires from immuneACCESS served as clonality controls. This immuneACCESS table, as held by TCRdb, lists in-frame sequences with V and J called but not all clones. Of the missing ones, under half trace to an unresolved V gene in checked studies; the others have no known cause. The DNA gave D and trimming, while V, J and clone size come from that table. This sample is represented by some 15,000 clones; almost 65% of them were singletons. The biggest ten clones account for around 40% of the sample.

On this clone itself: What antigen it recognizes has not been identified. No quality values exist for individual bases; no much larger clone is one base distant.

From its cysteine to its phenylalanine, the CDR3 spans 15 amino acids. The retained sequence is limited to the CDR3, 45 bases, with the frame set at the first base. Germline trimming: 8 bases from V, 3 bases from J; junction bases outside gene matches: 7. CDR1 SGHAT and CDR2 FQNNGV are derived from the germline V gene. For TCR beta library preparation, about 2 micrograms of genomic DNA were isolated from cryopreserved PBMCs. Longitudinal blood samples from CLL patients on ibrutinib monotherapy were analyzed using high-throughput TCR beta sequencing. The patients took part in an open-label, single-center phase 2 trial of ibrutinib monotherapy.

This sequence uses TRBV11-2 and TRBJ1-2; TRBD1 aligns with 12 central bases. This sample comprised PBMCs, obtained before ibrutinib treatment. The TCR sequence derives from a human donor with chronic lymphocytic leukemia. The nucleotide sequence is TGTGCCAGCGAAGGGGGGACAGGGGGCGACTATGGCTACACCTTC. It specifies CASEGGTGGDYGYTF.